This TCR beta chain was found in a study of CD8+ T cells in alopecia areata listed by TCRdb under 2018. In the study overall: Treated patients were enrolled in an open-label pilot trial of oral tofacitinib at 5 to 10 mg twice daily for moderate-to-severe alopecia areata. Patients stayed on tofacitinib for 6 to 18 months and then had 6 months of follow-up off drug so that delayed response and recurrence could be assessed. Disease severity in treated patients was measured with the SALT score, which quantifies the percentage of affected scalp surface area. To study T cell clonal expansion in alopecia areata, the researchers applied high-throughput TCRbeta sequencing to both the C3H/HeJ mouse model and human patients. Human TCRbeta sequencing covered scalp tissue and sorted CD4+ and CD8+ peripheral blood T cells from patchy and totalis/universalis alopecia areata patients and healthy controls. Patients on tofacitinib were biopsied at baseline and after 4 and 24 weeks of treatment, and several of the patients also had a later scalp biopsy. Clonality in the scalp was compared among normal scalp (n=4), patchy alopecia areata scalp (n=8), and alopecia totalis/universalis scalp (n=8). RNA was extracted with the PAXgene miRNA kit for fixed scalp, the miRNeasy kit for PBMCs, and the RNeasy kit for mouse skin. TCRbeta CDR3 regions were amplified by immunoSEQ multiplex PCR with 35 Vbeta forward and 13 Jbeta reverse primers. Paper-wide results and their limitations: Scalp clonality and the number of expanded CD8+ clones among the top 100 scalp clones were significantly decreased by tofacitinib. Unlike mouse skin, where gammadelta T cells dominate, normal human skin contains resident alphabeta T cells that get sequenced too, which complicates analysis of the scalp TCR repertoire. Because the treated cohort was small and included a single nonresponder, larger studies are needed to assess links between baseline CD8+ expansion and response. Lesional scalp, especially in alopecia totalis/universalis, showed higher clonality and more expanded CD8+ clones than normal scalp, suggesting antigenic drive. Shared TCR sequences between patients were less evident than in mice, which may be partly attributable to HLA diversity in the patient population. Many expanded lesional clones persisted in scalp and blood during tofacitinib treatment, which may partly explain relapse after stopping treatment.

This specimen's time point label, per the study, means: around 28 days on oral tofacitinib. The treatment or condition label of this sample denotes: oral pan-JAK inhibitor, 5-10 mg twice daily. Peripheral blood and lesional scalp punch biopsies were obtained from patients with alopecia areata. PBMCs were isolated by density centrifugation and stained for CD3, CD4 and CD8, and CD4+ and CD8+ T cells were sorted on a FACSAria. The CDR3, cysteine through phenylalanine, is 16 amino acids long. Here the CDR3 DNA is all that survives: 48 bases in frame from base 1. For this chain, trimming is 0 bases at the V end and 8 bases at the J end, and the number of junction bases without a gene match is 6. CDR1 and CDR2, per the germline V gene, are SGHRS and YFSETQ. About this clone: Its cognate antigen has yet to be identified. No much larger clone is present one base from it, and per-base qualities are unavailable.

Libraries came from the immunoSEQ multiplex PCR assay. To provide template for TCR sequencing, every sample had RNA extracted and reverse transcribed into cDNA. SuperScript III was used to make first-strand cDNA, primed with a 2:1 mix of oligo-dT and random hexamers. A synthetic immune receptor repertoire was used to measure amplification bias, and any remaining bias was corrected computationally. The study's processing was this. Raw reads were preprocessed for error removal, and CDR3 was defined according to IMGT conventions as running from the conserved cysteine to phenylalanine. Clonality was calculated as 1 minus Shannon entropy normalized by log2 of the number of productive unique TCRs. Whether each scalp clone was CD4 or CD8 was inferred by checking scalp TCRbeta sequences against the CD4 and CD8 repertoires from sorted blood. The table was pulled from immuneACCESS by TCRdb, which kept in-frame rearrangements only. Such tables lose some clones; where checked, under half of the loss comes from unresolved V genes, and the rest has no known cause. From that table come the V and J calls and clone size; the DNA was used to work out D and trimming. For this sample there are 110,000 or so clones; approximately 59% appear just once. The ten largest clonotypes hold under 35% of the sample.

The V and J segments used are TRBV5-1 and TRBJ2-1; TRBD2 lines up with 12 middle nucleotides. Sequences were derived from CD8+ T cells sorted from blood, sampled at week 4, from a patient treated with tofacitinib. The sequence came from a human donor with alopecia areata. The CDR3 in this case is CASSLDTSGGLDEQFF. Here is the DNA: TGCGCCAGCAGCTTGGATACTAGCGGGGGGTTGGATGAGCAGTTCTTC.